A single sample is the source of the 23 T cell receptor beta chains below, sequenced in a study of monozygotic twins with inflammatory bowel disease. From its re-call of the 5' RACE reads, TCRdb lists each CDR3 protein once, without DNA. Seen in this sample are 350,000 to 550,000 distinct CDR3 sequences; the ten most common clones hold 2.4%. Sequencing was performed on blood. The receptor set was obtained from a human donor with ulcerative colitis or Crohn's disease, or a healthy co-twin of an affected twin (not recorded which).

V is TRBV5-1 and J is TRBJ2-7; TCRdb returns TRBD2, unconfirmable since there is no DNA. Germline values: CDR1 SGHRS, CDR2 YFSETQ. The CDR3 has 13 residues. The CDR3 sequence: CASRIAGAYEQYF.

This chain connects TRBV5-1 to TRBJ2-1; TCRdb selects TRBD2, and the lack of DNA leaves this call unchecked. CDR3 length: 19 residues. From germline, CDR1 is SGHRS and CDR2 YFSETQ. The CDR3 is CASSLPTSGGLLSYNEQFF.

The J gene is TRBJ1-2, the V gene TRBV5-6. Germline loops: CDR1 SGHDT, CDR2 YYEEEE. This CDR3 is built from 16 residues. This CDR3 is CASSLEGQRENYGYTF.

The chain employs TRBV12-3 or TRBV12-4 and TRBJ1-5. The CDR3 is 14 amino acids. CDR3 loop: CASSLANPPQPQHF.

This chain links TRBV7-9 with TRBJ1-1; TCRdb designates TRBD1, a call that cannot be tested without DNA. Germline values: CDR1 SEHNR, CDR2 FQNEAQ (reference sequence). This CDR3 has 15 residues. CDR3: CASSLEETGDTEAFF.

The V and J genes are TRBV12-3 or TRBV12-4 and TRBJ2-7; the D call from TCRdb, TRBD1, cannot be confirmed without DNA. CDR3 length: 14 amino acids. CDR3 region: CASSPRDGLYEQYF.

The V and J genes are TRBV9 and TRBJ2-2; checking the TCRdb D call of TRBD1 is not possible without DNA. The germline V gene has CDR1 SGDLS and CDR2 YYNGEE. This CDR3 is 16 amino acids long. Here the CDR3 reads CASSGAGTAIPGELFF.

V and J are TRBV27 and TRBJ2-3; TCRdb's assignment of TRBD1 cannot be checked, as there is no DNA. The length of the CDR3 is 14 residues. Germline V gene sequence: CDR1 MNHEY, CDR2 SMNVEV (reference sequence). The CDR3 is CASSTGQRTDTQYF.

The CDR3 reads CASSSTGGLYEQYF. The chain recombines TRBV5-1 with TRBJ2-7; TCRdb's D gene call, TRBD1, goes unchecked for lack of DNA. Germline V CDR1 and CDR2: SGHRS, YFSETQ. The CDR3 is 14 amino acids.

The chain couples TRBV5-6 to TRBJ1-2; TCRdb indicates TRBD1, and absent DNA this call remains unverified. This CDR3 region has 19 residues. Germline CDR1 is SGHDT and CDR2 is YYEEEE. The CDR3 is CASSLLRGSTGASGYGYTF.

The chain employs TRBV6-4 and TRBJ2-7; TCRdb picks TRBD1, but there is no DNA to check that call. The germline V gene has CDR1 MRHNA and CDR2 SNTAGT. This CDR3 has 12 residues. The CDR3 loop reads CASSDPRDEQYF.

The chain carries TRBV7-3 and TRBJ2-2. CDR1 and CDR2 from the germline V gene are SGHTA and FQGTGA. The CDR3 has 14 residues. The CDR3 reads CASSMGANTGELFF.

The rearrangement joins TRBV5-1 to TRBJ2-7. Germline CDR1 is SGHRS and CDR2 is YFSETQ. CDR3 length: 16 amino acids. The CDR3 loop reads CASSLAPVGEPYEQYF.

This chain joins TRBV28 and TRBJ1-2. Germline CDR1 is MDHEN and CDR2 is SYDVKM. This CDR3 contains 14 residues. CDR3 in amino acids: CASSLYDHDLGYTF.

The chain employs TRBV10-3 and TRBJ2-1; no DNA is available, so the TRBD2 call from TCRdb remains unchecked. CDR3 length equals 17 residues. CDR1 and CDR2 from the germline V gene are ENHRY and SYGVKD. The CDR3 reads CAISESTRTSVHNEQFF.

V gene TRBV14 combines with J gene TRBJ1-3; TCRdb designates TRBD1, a call that cannot be tested without DNA. The CDR3 sequence is 12 residues long. Germline assignment: CDR1 SGHDN and CDR2 FVKESK. CDR3 loop: CASGGDGNTIYF.

This chain connects TRBV12-3 or TRBV12-4 to TRBJ2-7; without DNA, the TCRdb call of TRBD1 cannot be checked. The CDR3 contains 14 residues. The CDR3 region is CASSQQTGSYEQYF.

The genes are TRBV30 and TRBJ1-5. The CDR3 covers 14 residues. CDR1 and CDR2 (germline): GTSNPN, SVGIG (reference sequence). CDR3 sequence reads: CAWSVGNSNQPQHF.

The chain recombines TRBV2 with TRBJ2-5; the D call from TCRdb, TRBD1, cannot be confirmed without DNA. The germline gives CDR1 SNHLY, CDR2 FYNNEI. This CDR3 has 14 amino acids. CDR3: CASPGSTGQETQYF.

The chain combines TRBV6-1 with TRBJ2-7; lacking DNA, the TRBD2 call made by TCRdb goes unchecked. The CDR3 is made up of 17 amino acids. Germline V gene lookup returns CDR1 MNHNS and CDR2 SASEGT. The chain's CDR3 is CASPWREGLASINEQYF.

The chain links TRBV6-5 to TRBJ1-2; the TCRdb call, TRBD1, lacks DNA for checking. There are 16 residues in the CDR3. Germline V gene lookup returns CDR1 MNHEY and CDR2 SVGAGI. The CDR3: CASSYWFGADNYGYTF.

CDR3 in amino acids: CASSLGGPTSTDTQYF. V is TRBV5-1 and J is TRBJ2-3; lacking DNA, the TRBD2 call made by TCRdb goes unchecked. The CDR3 contains 16 residues. Germline V gene lookup returns CDR1 SGHRS and CDR2 YFSETQ.

This chain joins TRBV7-2 and TRBJ2-2; no DNA is available, so the TRBD1 call from TCRdb remains unchecked. The CDR3 totals 14 residues. The germline gives CDR1 SGHTA, CDR2 FQGNSA. CDR3 residues: CASSRQGSTGELFF. Variable domain in full (rest from reference TRBV7-2 and TRBJ2-2): GAGVSQSPSNKVTEKGKDVELRCDPISGHTALYWYRQSLGQGLEFLIYFQGNSAPDKSGLPSDRFSAERTGGSVSTLTIQRTQQEDSAVYLCASSRQGSTGELFFGEGSRLTVL.